This T cell receptor (beta chain) was sequenced for a study of post-analysis software for immune sequencing data. The TCR beta cDNA libraries carried unique molecular identifiers. TCRdb processed the PCR reads anew with MiXCR; each CDR3 protein has one entry. The data contain 450,000 or so distinct CDR3 sequences, nearly 45% of them singletons. The J segment lost 5 bases and the V segment lost 5 bases, leaving 13 bases of the junction unmatched. Per germline, CDR1 SGHVS and CDR2 FNYEAQ. This CDR3 region has 17 residues. Broader study findings: Elevated frequency relative to controls characterized 4 or 5 TRBV segments in patients, TRBV5-6, TRBV5-1 and TRBV20-1 among them.

Turning to this clonotype: Its antigen is currently unknown.

The chain couples TRBV7-6 to TRBJ2-1; 9 positions match TRBD1. Material: blood. This sequence was found in a girl aged 10 to 17 with multiple sclerosis. The CDR3 spells CASSPWVGGQGNNEQFF. The CDR3 bases are TGTGCCAGCAGCCCCTGGGTTGGGGGACAGGGTAACAATGAGCAGTTCTTC.